One and the same sample provided the 8 T cell receptor beta chains below, sequenced in a study of blood T cell repertoires in COVID-19. Measured with immunoSEQ multiplex PCR; TCRdb has only the in-frame clones, and not every one. The table lists hundreds of thousands of clones, around 87% of them singletons. The sample taken for sequencing was peripheral blood. The receptors here all came from a woman aged 55-75 years with COVID-19, enrolled during active disease.

Concerning this clone: At one end, the junction sequence differs from germline, possibly due to a read error. In the same sample, other DNA sequences code for this CDR3. This chain joins TRBV3-1 (or the pseudogene TRBV3-2) and TRBJ2-3, with TRBD2 matching 15 bases. There are 16 residues in the CDR3. Germline values: CDR1 LGHDT, CDR2 YNNKEL (reference sequence). CDR3 region: CASSQGLAGGTDTQYF. CDR3 in DNA: TGTGCCAGCAGTCAAGGACTAGCGGGGGGGACAGATACGCAGTATTTT.

The table lists this clone with a count of one. In nucleotides, the CDR3 is TGTGCCAGCAGCAAATCCGGGACAGGGAATGAAAAACTGTTTTTT. Protein: CASSKSGTGNEKLFF. The chain carries TRBV5-4 and TRBJ1-4; TRBD1 aligns across 9 bases. The CDR3 totals 15 residues. The V gene's germline CDR1 is SGHNT and CDR2 YYREEE (reference sequence). V gave up 4 bases and J gave up 5 bases; unmatched junction bases: 6.

This clone was observed a single time. V is TRBV5-4 and J is TRBJ1-1; maybe TRBD1 (6 bases). Germline V lookup: CDR1 SGHNT, CDR2 YYREEE (reference sequence). Trimming left V 2 bases short and J 3 bases short, with 11 bases between. This CDR3 comprises 14 residues. CDR3 sequence (DNA): TGTGCCAGCAGCTTAACAGGGTTCGACACTGAAGCTTTCTTT. It translates to CASSLTGFDTEAFF.

The chain recombines TRBV7-6 with TRBJ2-7; D is undetermined. The CDR3 has 11 amino acids. Germline CDR1 reads SGHVS; CDR2 reads FNYEAQ. V was cut by 3 bases and J by 3 bases, with 3 bases left in between. The CDR3, as DNA: TGTGCCAGCAGCTTGTACTACGAGCAGTACTTC. It yields the protein CASSLYYEQYF.

This sequence joins TRBV24-1 and TRBJ2-3; 9 bases fit TRBD2. V was clipped by 5 bases and J by 5 bases; unmatched bases: 4. CDR1 is KGHDR, CDR2 SFDVKD, per germline. The CDR3 runs to 14 residues. CDR3 coding DNA: TGTGCCACCAGTGCGGCGGGGGGGGGAGATACGCAGTATTTT. Translating gives CATSAAGGGDTQYF.

A remark on this clone: The sample carries other DNA sequences with the same CDR3. The chain recombines TRBV5-1 with TRBJ1-6, with a tentative D call TRBD1 (5 bases). Trimming took 0 bases from V and 7 from J, leaving 8 bases between them. Germline V gene sequence: CDR1 SGHRS, CDR2 YFSETQ. This CDR3 comprises 14 residues. CDR3: CASSLGTNNSPLHF. In DNA, the CDR3 is TGCGCCAGCAGCTTGGGGACAAACAATTCACCCCTCCACTTT.

The chain is built from TRBV21-1 and TRBJ1-5; TRBD1, as called in the table, went unchecked against the DNA. TRBV21-1 is given as a pseudogene. The CDR3 extends over 15 amino acids. The CDR3 coding sequence is TGTGCCAGCAGCAAATATACAGCCTCAAATCAGCCCCAGCATTTT. It encodes CASSKYTASNQPQHF.

This sequence joins TRBV2 and TRBJ1-4, with D tentatively TRBD1 (6 bases). Germline lookup yields CDR1 SNHLY and CDR2 FYNNEI. Trimming took 7 bases from V and 0 from J, leaving 12 bases between them. The CDR3 sequence is 15 residues long. The CDR3 DNA reads TGTGCCAGCATTCTAGCAGGGGCAACTAATGAAAAACTGTTTTTT. Protein: CASILAGATNEKLFF.